Below, 21 T cell receptor beta chains from the same sample are listed, as sequenced in a study of blood T cells in healthy people across ages. Alongside a J-beta primer mix, a sample-barcoded 5' primer served in a second PCR lasting about 7 to 12 cycles. TCRdb reanalysed the 5' RACE reads using MiXCR and keeps one entry per CDR3 protein. The repertoire holds 550,000 to 700,000 distinct CDR3 sequences, with roughly 28% as singletons. The sequenced sample consisted of blood. The receptors were gathered from a woman in her 70s in good health.

This chain uses TRBV12-5 with TRBJ2-1; the match to TRBD1 covers 8 bases. Trimming removed 3 bases from V and 4 bases from J; junction bases left unmatched: 5. CDR1 is LGHNT and CDR2 is FRNRAP in the germline V gene. The CDR3 totals 15 residues. CDR3 bases: TGTGCTAGTGGTTTTGCCACAGGGGGTTACAATGAGCAGTTCTTC. Translation: CASGFATGGYNEQFF.

V gene TRBV18 combines with J gene TRBJ2-7, with a weak D call TRBD2 (6 bases). Trimming cost V 3 bases and J 4 bases, with 16 bases left between them. The CDR3 length is 15 residues. Germline V gives CDR1 KGHSH, CDR2 LQKENI. The DNA of the CDR3 is TGTGCCAGCTCACCGATGACCGACGCGGGGTACGAGCAGTACTTC. It is translated as CASSPMTDAGYEQYF.

The chain carries TRBV10-3 and TRBJ2-3, with 9 bases aligning to TRBD1. Trimming at V came to 10 bases and at J to 4 bases, leaving 9 bases not matched to a gene. Looked up from germline, CDR1 is ENHRY and CDR2 is SYGVKD. This CDR3 spans 14 amino acids. For the CDR3, the DNA is TGTGCCACCTTGCAGGGACAGGGTGCAGATACGCAGTATTTT. Encoded protein: CATLQGQGADTQYF.

The chain couples TRBV7-9 to TRBJ2-3, with 10 bases aligning to TRBD1. Germline loops: CDR1 SEHNR, CDR2 FQNEAQ (reference sequence). CDR3 length: 16 amino acids. J gave up 3 bases and V 2 bases, and 5 bases lay outside the gene matches. The CDR3 bases are TGTGCCAGCAGCTTACCGGGACAGGGGATAACAGATACGCAGTATTTT. This gives the protein CASSLPGQGITDTQYF.

A word on this clonotype: Just one base apart from a much larger clone, this may be a read error. The rearrangement links TRBV20-1 to TRBJ2-4; possibly TRBD1 for D (7 bases). The CDR3 covers 18 residues. V lost 5 bases and J 0 bases, leaving 23 bases between the germline ends. Germline V gene data show CDR1 as DFQATT and CDR2 as SNEGSKA (reference sequence). The CDR3 DNA is TGCAGTGCTGGCCCCCCTGCGGGACAGCTACTAGCCAAAAACATTCAGTACTTC. Amino acids: CSAGPPAGQLLAKNIQYF.

This clonotype was found a few times. This chain uses TRBV11-2 with TRBJ1-4; no reliable D call. V was trimmed by 4 bases and J by 6 bases, leaving 18 bases between them. CDR3 size: 16 residues. Germline assignment: CDR1 SGHAT and CDR2 FQNNGV. CDR3 sequence (DNA): TGTGCCAGCAGCTCGAGGAGGCCTATTGATCATGAAAAACTGTTTTTT. Translated: CASSSRRPIDHEKLFF.

The CDR3 bases are TGTGCCAGCAGTTTATGGCCACAAGAGACCCAGTACTTC. Its translation is CASSLWPQETQYF. The rearrangement joins TRBV12-3 or TRBV12-4 to TRBJ2-5, with D unresolved. V gave up 2 bases and J gave up 2 bases, with 6 bases separating them. The CDR3 sequence is 13 residues long.

V gene TRBV9 combines with J gene TRBJ2-5; D is unresolved. V was pared by 0 bases and J by 4 bases, with 13 bases between. This CDR3 is 15 amino acids long. The V gene's germline CDR1 is SGDLS and CDR2 YYNGEE. For the CDR3, the DNA is TGTGCCAGCAGCGTAGAGGGCAGAAAGGGAGAGACCCAGTACTTC. This translates into CASSVEGRKGETQYF.

The rearrangement joins TRBV20-1 to TRBJ1-1; TRBD1 might be the D (5 bases). Per germline, CDR1 DFQATT and CDR2 SNEGSKA (reference sequence). V was trimmed by 6 bases and J by 0 bases, leaving 11 bases between them. The CDR3 length is 13 residues. The DNA for the CDR3 is TGCAGTGCCAAGGGACCCTTGAACACTGAAGCTTTCTTT. Its protein is CSAKGPLNTEAFF.

The chain employs TRBV18 and TRBJ1-5; 7 bases match TRBD1. The J segment lost 4 bases and the V segment lost 3 bases, leaving 3 bases of the junction unmatched. This CDR3 region has 14 residues. The germline V gene encodes CDR1 KGHSH and CDR2 LQKENI. In DNA form, the CDR3 reads TGTGCCAGCTCACCCAGCAGGGGGAATCAGCCCCAGCATTTT. Translation gives CASSPSRGNQPQHF.

This clonotype was found many times. The chain is built from TRBV27 and TRBJ2-5, with D perhaps TRBD2 (6 bases). Trimming cost V 7 bases and J 0 bases, with 15 bases left between them. Germline V CDR1 and CDR2: MNHEY, SMNVEV (reference sequence). The CDR3 totals 15 residues. In DNA form, the CDR3 reads TGTGCCAGCAAGGCTACTAGCCTTTACCAAGAGACCCAGTACTTC. Encoded protein: CASKATSLYQETQYF.

This clonotype was detected only a few times. The chain has TRBV30 and TRBJ2-1, with 11 bases that match TRBD1. The DNA matches TRBJ2-7 better at its end, which makes the J call doubtful. This CDR3 spans 14 amino acids. From germline, CDR1 is GTSNPN and CDR2 SVGIG (reference sequence). The CDR3 bases are TGTGCCTGGAGGAGGGACAGGGGGACCTACGAGCAGTACTTC. It codes for CAWRRDRGTYEQYF.

This rearrangement joins TRBV11-2 to TRBJ2-1; D is perhaps TRBD2 (7 bases). Near its end, the DNA agrees better with TRBJ2-5, so the J call may be wrong. CDR1 is SGHAT and CDR2 is FQNNGV in the germline V gene. The CDR3 has 17 amino acids. The CDR3 spells CASSLGVGGPSQETQYF. The CDR3 DNA reads TGTGCCAGCAGCTTAGGGGTGGGGGGGCCAAGCCAAGAGACCCAGTACTTC.

This clonotype turned up a few times. The chain employs TRBV2 and TRBJ1-1; a possible D gene is TRBD1 (6 bases). V lost 4 bases and J 1 base, leaving 7 bases between the germline ends. CDR1 and CDR2 from the germline V gene are SNHLY and FYNNEI. The CDR3 consists of 13 residues. The CDR3 coding sequence is TGTGCCAGCAGTGCGGACAGGAACACTGAAGCTTTCTTT. This encodes CASSADRNTEAFF.

This clonotype has a handful of counts. The chain joins TRBV7-2 to TRBJ2-2, with 12 positions matching TRBD1. The J segment lost 6 bases and the V segment lost 6 bases, leaving 5 bases of the junction unmatched. CDR3 length: 15 residues. The germline CDR1 and CDR2 sequences are SGHTA and FQGNSA. The CDR3 here is CASRRGTGGPGELFF. In DNA form, the CDR3 reads TGTGCCAGCAGACGAGGGACAGGGGGCCCCGGGGAGCTGTTTTTT. Variable domain in full (rest from reference TRBV7-2 and TRBJ2-2): GAGVSQSPSNKVTEKGKDVELRCDPISGHTALYWYRQSLGQGLEFLIYFQGNSAPDKSGLPSDRFSAERTGGSVSTLTIQRTQQEDSAVYLCASRRGTGGPGELFFGEGSRLTVL.

CDR3 sequence (DNA): TGCAGTGCTCTGGACTCAAGCGGGAGTGACAAAAACATTCAGTACTTC. It specifies CSALDSSGSDKNIQYF. The chain links TRBV20-1 to TRBJ2-4; 8 positions agree with TRBD2. The CDR3 loop spans 16 amino acids. V dropped 5 bases and J dropped 3; count of bases not matched to a gene: 12. Germline V gene data show CDR1 as DFQATT and CDR2 as SNEGSKA (reference sequence).

This chain joins TRBV5-5 and TRBJ2-1; no clear D. Trimming left V 6 bases short and J 0 bases short, with 16 bases between. Germline V gives CDR1 SGHKS, CDR2 YYEKEE (reference sequence). CDR3 length: 16 amino acids. The CDR3 sequence is CASTLTGPSSYNEQFF. CDR3 in DNA: TGTGCCAGCACCCTGACTGGCCCTAGCTCCTACAATGAGCAGTTCTTC.

This clonotype appeared a few times. J is TRBJ1-4 and V is TRBV20-1, with D perhaps matching TRBD1 (5 bases). The ends were cut back, 6 bases at V and 7 bases at J, with 18 bases in the middle. This CDR3 contains 14 residues. Germline CDR1 DFQATT, CDR2 SNEGSKA (reference sequence). The CDR3 spells CSALRGSGSEKLFF. As DNA, the CDR3 is TGCAGTGCCCTCCGGGGCTCTGGGAGTGAAAAACTGTTTTTT.

V gene TRBV21-1 combines with J gene TRBJ2-1; the D segment call TRBD2 is taken from the table without a DNA check. TRBV21-1 is annotated as a pseudogene. The CDR3 has 17 residues. CDR3 amino acids: CASSKPVPSGGAYEQFF. Written as DNA, the CDR3 is TGTGCCAGCAGCAAACCAGTTCCTAGCGGGGGGGCCTATGAGCAGTTCTTC.

The rearrangement joins TRBV4-2 to TRBJ1-1; D ambiguous. CDR3 length: 12 amino acids. The V and J ends lost 0 bases and 10 bases respectively, with 9 bases between them. CDR1 and CDR2 from the germline V gene are LGHNA and YNFKEQ. The CDR3 DNA reads as TGTGCCAGCAGCCAAGATGGCCGTAGAGCTTTCTTT. Amino acids: CASSQDGRRAFF.

This chain links TRBV18 with TRBJ1-2; D possibly corresponds to TRBD1 (5 bases). V was shortened by 3 bases and J by 1 base, with 9 bases between the two germline ends. This CDR3 is 14 amino acids long. Germline V lookup: CDR1 KGHSH, CDR2 LQKENI. Here the CDR3 DNA reads TGTGCCAGCTCACCCGCGACAGATAACTATGGCTACACCTTC. It yields the protein CASSPATDNYGYTF.